The entry below gives a single T cell receptor beta chain sequence along with its context. Its binding antigen is unknown. Base qualities are not provided; no much larger clone lies one nucleotide away. PBMCs were isolated by Ficoll-Paque density gradient centrifugation. This sample was taken from a study of T-cell memory formation after mild COVID-19 (dated by TCRdb to the early 2020s). About the study as a whole: TCR sequence clusters from the two donors were largely donor specific. In a couple of donors, T-cell clones that expanded and contracted after mild COVID-19 were followed by sequencing TCRalpha and TCRbeta repertoires longitudinally. The cohort was made up of two young adult volunteers, one female and one male, who were previously healthy.

What the research found in general, with its limitations: From day 15 to 85, contracting clones showed balanced CD4/CD8 phenotypes, whereas a second wave of clones that expanded from day 15 to 37 leaned towards CD4+. Some responding clones were found in pre-infection memory, which suggests that pre-existing cross-reactive memory T cells took part in the SARS-CoV-2 response. Whether the second-wave clones peaking on day 37 were SARS-CoV-2 specific was not confirmed. Only a couple of mild cases were covered in the study, and larger cohorts including severe cases with pre-infection samples were considered necessary. Contracting CD4+ clones turned up mainly in the CM and EM memory subsets, whereas EMRA was where CD8+ clones were enriched.

The sequencer listed for this sample is Illumina NovaSeq 6000. Using 5'RACE with constant-segment primers, TCRalpha and TCRbeta cDNA libraries were constructed, with sample barcodes and unique molecular identifiers added in the process. RNA was extracted from every sample with Trizol reagent. Amplification of the libraries took two PCR steps, and the second step added a second sample barcode plus Illumina TruSeq adapters. Sequencing of libraries was performed on an Illumina NovaSeq with 2 x 150 bp paired-end reads. From the authors' description of their analysis: Reads were demultiplexed and collapsed into UMI-guided consensus sequences with migec v1.2.7. Using mixcr v2.1.11, UMI consensuses were aligned to TRA and TRB V and J templates and then assembled into clonotypes. Expanded or contracted clonotypes were those called significant by both edgeR and NoisET, with noise models trained on biological replicates. For edgeR calls, a false discovery rate-adjusted p below 0.01 and a log2 fold-change threshold of 1 were applied. PCA with hierarchical clustering of max-normalized trajectories of the 1000 most abundant clonotypes was used as exploratory dynamics analysis. The CD4 or CD8 phenotype of responding clones was assigned using the separately sequenced CD4+ and CD8+ repertoires. TCRdb itself trimmed the public reads at Q25 with fastp, ran MiXCR and retained productive beta chains. Each entry merges the rows of one CDR3 protein and shows their most common DNA and genes. None of the V and J calls come from the authors' own analysis; TCRdb made them. The sample table lists around 510,000 distinct CDR3 sequences, less than 25% of them with a count of one. The ten largest clonotypes hold 8.4% of the sample.

The sequencing input was PBMCs or a T cell subset sorted from them (not recorded which). The sequence was obtained from an adult woman who had mild COVID-19 (a few samples of this study predate the infection). The sample titles of this study are shuffled in the database, so cell type and time point are left out; the donor was told from shared clones.

The CDR3 region has the sequence CASRDRVENTQYF. The DNA reads as follows: TGTGCCAGCCGGGACAGGGTCGAAAATACGCAGTATTTT. The receptor chain draws on TRBV27 and TRBJ2-3, with TRBD1 identical over 9 junction bases. The CDR3 covers 13 residues, taking in both the cysteine and the phenylalanine. CDR3 DNA is the only sequence kept; it has 39 bases, read in frame from the first base. The CDR1 and CDR2 encoded by the germline V gene (reference sequence) are MNHEY and SMNVEV. V loses 8 bases at its end and J loses 7 bases; junction bases beyond the gene matches: 7.